The sample holds a few counts of the clone carrying this T cell receptor (beta chain). The target antigen is unknown. These data come from a study of beta chain features in type 1 diabetes. General observations from the study: Type 1 diabetes patients had TCRB CDR3s that were shorter (moderately but significantly so) in all four CD4+ subsets. Diminished insertions and augmented deletions at VDJ junctions characterized type 1 diabetes patients.

CDR1 and CDR2 from the germline V gene are SNHLY and FYNNEI. V gave up 0 bases and J gave up 5 bases; unmatched junction bases: 2. This CDR3 contains 14 residues. The study reverse transcribed the entire isolated RNA, so it sequenced expressed TCRB transcripts. Only in-frame clones appear in the TCRdb table, and some are missing; sequencing was by immunoSEQ multiplex PCR. This table holds a few hundred thousand clones, about 12% found once. The sequencing input was naive CD4+ T cells from blood. The TCR was taken from a woman under 30 with type 1 diabetes. The rearrangement uses TRBV2 and TRBJ2-3; 7 nucleotides align to TRBD2. The CDR3 nucleotides are TGTGCCAGCAGTGAAGCTTGGGAGGGAGATACGCAGTATTTT. Residues: CASSEAWEGDTQYF.